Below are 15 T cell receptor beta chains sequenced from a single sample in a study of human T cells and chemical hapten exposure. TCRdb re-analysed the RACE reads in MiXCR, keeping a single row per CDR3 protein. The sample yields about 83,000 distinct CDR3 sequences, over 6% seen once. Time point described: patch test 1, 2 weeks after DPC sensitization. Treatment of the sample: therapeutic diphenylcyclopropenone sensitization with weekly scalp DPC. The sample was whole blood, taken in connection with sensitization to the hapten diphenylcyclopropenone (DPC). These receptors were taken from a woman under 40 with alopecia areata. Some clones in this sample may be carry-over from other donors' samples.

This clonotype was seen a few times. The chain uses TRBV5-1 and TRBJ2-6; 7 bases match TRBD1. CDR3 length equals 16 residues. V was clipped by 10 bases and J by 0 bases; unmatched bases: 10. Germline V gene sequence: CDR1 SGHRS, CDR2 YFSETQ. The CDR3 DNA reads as TGCGCCTCCTCGGACAGGCCTCTCTCTGGGGCCAACGTCCTGACTTTC. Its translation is CASSDRPLSGANVLTF.

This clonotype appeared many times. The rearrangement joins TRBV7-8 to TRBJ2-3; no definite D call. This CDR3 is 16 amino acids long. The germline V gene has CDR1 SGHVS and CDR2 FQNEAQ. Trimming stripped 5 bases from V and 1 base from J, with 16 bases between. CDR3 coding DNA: TGTGCCAGCAGCCCAACCAGCTCCCAACGCACAGATACGCAGTATTTT. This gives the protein CASSPTSSQRTDTQYF.

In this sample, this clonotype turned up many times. DNA of the CDR3: TGTGCCAGCACGAGGGGGGCCTACTACGAGCAGTACTTC. Protein sequence: CASTRGAYYEQYF. The rearrangement uses TRBV28 and TRBJ2-7; D tentatively reads TRBD1 or TRBD2 (6 bases each). The V gene's germline CDR1 is MDHEN and CDR2 SYDVKM. The CDR3 is 13 amino acids. Trimming took off 7 bases at V and 3 bases at J, with 13 bases between the two ends.

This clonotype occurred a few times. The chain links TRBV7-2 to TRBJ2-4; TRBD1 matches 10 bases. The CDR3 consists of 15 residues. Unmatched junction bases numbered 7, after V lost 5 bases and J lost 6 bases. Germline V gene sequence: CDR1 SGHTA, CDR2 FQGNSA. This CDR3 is CASSQRTGGLNIQYF. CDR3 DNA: TGTGCCAGCAGCCAAAGGACAGGGGGGTTAAACATTCAGTACTTC. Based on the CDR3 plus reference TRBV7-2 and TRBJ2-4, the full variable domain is GAGVSQSPSNKVTEKGKDVELRCDPISGHTALYWYRQSLGQGLEFLIYFQGNSAPDKSGLPSDRFSAERTGGSVSTLTIQRTQQEDSAVYLCASSQRTGGLNIQYFGAGTRLSVL.

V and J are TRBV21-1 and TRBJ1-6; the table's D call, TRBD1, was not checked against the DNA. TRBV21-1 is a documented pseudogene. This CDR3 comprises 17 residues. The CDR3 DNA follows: TGTGCCAGCAGCATACAGGGGCATCGGTCCTATAATTCACCCCTCCACTTT. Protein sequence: CASSIQGHRSYNSPLHF.

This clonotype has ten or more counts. The DNA of the CDR3 is TGTGCCAGCAGTTACAACAGGGATCAGCCCCAGCATTTT. Its protein is CASSYNRDQPQHF. This chain uses TRBV6-2 or TRBV6-3 with TRBJ1-5; D might be TRBD1 (6 bases). CDR1 and CDR2 from the germline V gene are MNHEY and SVGEGT. There are 13 residues in the CDR3. Trimming cost V 2 bases and J 5 bases, with 7 bases left between them.

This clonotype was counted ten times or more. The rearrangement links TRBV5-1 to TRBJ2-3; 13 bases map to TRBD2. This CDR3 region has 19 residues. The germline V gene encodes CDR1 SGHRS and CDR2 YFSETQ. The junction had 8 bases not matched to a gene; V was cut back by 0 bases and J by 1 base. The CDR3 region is CASSLAELAGGPGTDTQYF. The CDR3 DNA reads TGCGCCAGCAGCTTGGCTGAACTAGCGGGGGGGCCTGGCACAGATACGCAGTATTTT. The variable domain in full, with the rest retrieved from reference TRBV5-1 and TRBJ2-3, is KAGVTQTPRYLIKTRGQQVTLSCSPISGHRSVSWYQQTPGQGLQFLFEYFSETQRNKGNFPGRFSGRQFSNSRSEMNVSTLELGDSALYLCASSLAELAGGPGTDTQYFGPGTRLTVL.

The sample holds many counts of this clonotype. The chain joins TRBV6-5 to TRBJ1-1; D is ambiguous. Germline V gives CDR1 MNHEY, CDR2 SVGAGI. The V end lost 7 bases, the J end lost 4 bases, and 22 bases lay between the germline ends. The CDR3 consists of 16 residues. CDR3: CASTRPTRGAGTEAFF. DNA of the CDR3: TGTGCCAGCACCAGACCGACCCGTGGCGCAGGCACTGAAGCTTTCTTT.

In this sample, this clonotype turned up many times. The CDR3 DNA sequence: TGCAGCGTTGACCTGGGCGGCAATCAGCCCCAGCATTTT. The encoded protein is CSVDLGGNQPQHF. The chain recombines TRBV29-1 with TRBJ1-5; D gene unclear. The CDR3 length is 13 residues. The germline gives CDR1 SQVTM, CDR2 ANQGSEA. V lost 3 bases and J lost 2, with 8 bases in between.

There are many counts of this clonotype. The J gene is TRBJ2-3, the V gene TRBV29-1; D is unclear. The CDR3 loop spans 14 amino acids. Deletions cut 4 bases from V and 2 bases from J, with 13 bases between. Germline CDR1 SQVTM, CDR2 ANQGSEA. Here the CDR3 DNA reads TGCAGCGTTGTGGTAGGGTCCCCCACAGATACGCAGTATTTT. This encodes CSVVVGSPTDTQYF.

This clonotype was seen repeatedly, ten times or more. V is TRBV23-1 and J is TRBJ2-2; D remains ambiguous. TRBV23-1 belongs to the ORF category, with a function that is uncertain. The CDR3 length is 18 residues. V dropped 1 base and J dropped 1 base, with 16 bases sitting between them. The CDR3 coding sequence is TGCGCCAGCAGTCAATTGGGGATGGAGCCAGGGAACACCGGGGAGCTGTTTTTT. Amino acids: CASSQLGMEPGNTGELFF.

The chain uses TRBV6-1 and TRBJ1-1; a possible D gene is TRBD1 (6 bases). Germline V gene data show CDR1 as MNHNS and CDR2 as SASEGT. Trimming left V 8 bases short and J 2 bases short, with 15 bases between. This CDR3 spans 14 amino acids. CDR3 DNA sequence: TGTGCCAGCCTTACAGGGCGAACCAACACTGAAGCTTTCTTT. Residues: CASLTGRTNTEAFF.

The chain's CDR3 is CASKDLRGSETQYF. The CDR3, as DNA: TGTGCCAGCAAGGACCTACGGGGATCGGAGACCCAGTACTTC. This chain joins TRBV19 and TRBJ2-5, with D maybe TRBD2 (5 bases). CDR3 length: 14 amino acids. Germline V gene data show CDR1 as LNHDA and CDR2 as SQIVND (reference sequence). With 9 bases removed from V and 5 bases from J, the gap between germline ends came to 19 bases.

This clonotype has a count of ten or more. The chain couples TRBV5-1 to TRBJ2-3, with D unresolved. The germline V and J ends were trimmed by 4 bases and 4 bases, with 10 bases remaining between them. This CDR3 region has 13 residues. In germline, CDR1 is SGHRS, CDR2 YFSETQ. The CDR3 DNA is TGCGCCAGCAGCATCGGTGGTCCAGATACGCAGTATTTT. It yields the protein CASSIGGPDTQYF.

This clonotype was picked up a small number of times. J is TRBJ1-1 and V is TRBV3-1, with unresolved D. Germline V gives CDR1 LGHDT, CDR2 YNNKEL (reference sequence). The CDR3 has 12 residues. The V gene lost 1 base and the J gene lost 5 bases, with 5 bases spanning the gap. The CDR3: CASSQGQTEAFF. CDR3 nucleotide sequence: TGTGCCAGCAGCCAAGGGCAGACTGAAGCTTTCTTT.